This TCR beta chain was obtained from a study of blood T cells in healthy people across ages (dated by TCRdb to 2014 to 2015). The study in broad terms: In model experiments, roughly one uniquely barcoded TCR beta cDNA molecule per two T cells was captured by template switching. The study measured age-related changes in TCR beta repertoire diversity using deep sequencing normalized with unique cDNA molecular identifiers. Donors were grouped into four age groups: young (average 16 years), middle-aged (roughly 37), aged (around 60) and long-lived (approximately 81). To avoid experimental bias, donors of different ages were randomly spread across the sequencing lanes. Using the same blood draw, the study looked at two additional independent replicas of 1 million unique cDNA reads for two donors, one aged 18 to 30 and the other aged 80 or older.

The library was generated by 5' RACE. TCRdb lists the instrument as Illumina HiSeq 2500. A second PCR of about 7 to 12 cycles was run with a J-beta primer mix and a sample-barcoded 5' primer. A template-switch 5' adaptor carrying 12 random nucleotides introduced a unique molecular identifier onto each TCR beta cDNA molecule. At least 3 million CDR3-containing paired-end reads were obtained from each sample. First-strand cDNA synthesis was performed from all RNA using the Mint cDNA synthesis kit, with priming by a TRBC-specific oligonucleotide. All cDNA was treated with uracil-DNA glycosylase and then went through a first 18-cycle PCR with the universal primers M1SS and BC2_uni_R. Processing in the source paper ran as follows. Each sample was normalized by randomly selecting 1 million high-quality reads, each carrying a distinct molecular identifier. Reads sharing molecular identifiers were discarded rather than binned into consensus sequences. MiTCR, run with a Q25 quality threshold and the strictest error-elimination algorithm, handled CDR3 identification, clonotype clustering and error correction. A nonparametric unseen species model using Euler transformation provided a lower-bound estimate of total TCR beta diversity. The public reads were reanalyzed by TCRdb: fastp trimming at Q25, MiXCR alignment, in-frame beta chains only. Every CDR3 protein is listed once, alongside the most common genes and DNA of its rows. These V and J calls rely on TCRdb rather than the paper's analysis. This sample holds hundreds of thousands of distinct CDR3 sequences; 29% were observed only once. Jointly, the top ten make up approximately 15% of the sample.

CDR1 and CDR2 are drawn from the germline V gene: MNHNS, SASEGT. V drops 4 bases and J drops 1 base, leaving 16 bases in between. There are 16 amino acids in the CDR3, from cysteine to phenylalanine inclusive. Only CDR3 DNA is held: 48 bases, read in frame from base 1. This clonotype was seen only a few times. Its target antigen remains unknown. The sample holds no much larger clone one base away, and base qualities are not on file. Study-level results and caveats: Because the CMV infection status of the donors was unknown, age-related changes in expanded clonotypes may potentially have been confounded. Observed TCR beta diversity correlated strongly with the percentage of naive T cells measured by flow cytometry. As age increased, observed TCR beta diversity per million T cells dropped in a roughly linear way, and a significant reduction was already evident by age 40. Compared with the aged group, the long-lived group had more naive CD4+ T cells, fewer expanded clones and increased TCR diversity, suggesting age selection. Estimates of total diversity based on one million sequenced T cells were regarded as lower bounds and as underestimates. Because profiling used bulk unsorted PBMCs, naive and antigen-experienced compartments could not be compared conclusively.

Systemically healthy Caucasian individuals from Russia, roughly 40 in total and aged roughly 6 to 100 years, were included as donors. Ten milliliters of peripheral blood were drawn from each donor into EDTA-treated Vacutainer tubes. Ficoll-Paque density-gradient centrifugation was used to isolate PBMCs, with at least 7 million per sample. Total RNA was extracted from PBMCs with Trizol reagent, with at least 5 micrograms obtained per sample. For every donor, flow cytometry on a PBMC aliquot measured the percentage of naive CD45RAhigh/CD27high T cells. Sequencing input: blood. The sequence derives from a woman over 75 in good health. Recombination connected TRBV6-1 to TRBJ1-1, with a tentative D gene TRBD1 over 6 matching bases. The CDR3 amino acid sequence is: CASSALWGGQNTEAFF. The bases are TGTGCCAGCAGTGCCCTATGGGGGGGACAGAACACTGAAGCTTTCTTT.